This T cell receptor beta chain was sequenced during a study of T-cell reconstitution after alpha-beta-depleted transplantation in children. A few counts support this clonotype. The CDR3 has 15 amino acids. The germline gives CDR1 SGHTA, CDR2 FQGNSA. V was pared by 1 base and J by 4 bases, with 11 bases between. The TCRbeta library incorporated unique molecular identifiers. TCRdb re-called the PCR reads with MiXCR, one entry per CDR3 protein. In the table there are roughly 500,000 distinct CDR3 sequences, 32% of which are singletons. This clonotype was sampled from a human donor who donated a stem cell graft to a child with aplastic anemia. This material consisted of PBMCs from the stem cell graft donor, taken from the stem cell graft. This chain uses TRBV7-2 with TRBJ2-1; D unresolved. In DNA, the CDR3 is TGTGCCAGCAGCTTAGGATGGGCAGTTTACAATGAGCAGTTCTTC. It encodes CASSLGWAVYNEQFF.